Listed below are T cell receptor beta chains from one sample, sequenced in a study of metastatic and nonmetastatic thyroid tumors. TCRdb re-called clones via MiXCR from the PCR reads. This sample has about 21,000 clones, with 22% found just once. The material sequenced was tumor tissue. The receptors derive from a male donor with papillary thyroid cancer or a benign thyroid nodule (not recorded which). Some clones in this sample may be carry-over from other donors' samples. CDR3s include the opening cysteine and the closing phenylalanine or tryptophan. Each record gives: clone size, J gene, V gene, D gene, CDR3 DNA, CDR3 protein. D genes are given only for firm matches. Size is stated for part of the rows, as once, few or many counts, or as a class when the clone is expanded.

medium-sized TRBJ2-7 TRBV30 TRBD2 TGTGCCTGGAGCGGGAGGACTAGCGGGAGATACGAGCAGTACTTC CAWSGRTSGRYEQYF
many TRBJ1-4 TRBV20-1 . TGCAGTGCCAGTTGGCTCTTGGGGCACTTTCGTGAAAAACTGTTTTTT CSASWLLGHFREKLFF
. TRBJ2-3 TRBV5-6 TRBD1 TGTGCCAGCAGCTGGCTGACAGGGACGATAACAGATACGCAGTATTTT CASSWLTGTITDTQYF
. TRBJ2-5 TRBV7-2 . . CASSIGVGQGSAETKYF
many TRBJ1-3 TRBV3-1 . TGTGCCAGCAGCCAAGACAGGAGAAACACCATATATTTT CASSQDRRNTIYF
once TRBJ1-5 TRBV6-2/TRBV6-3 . TGTGCCAGCTACGGGTTTATTGGCAATCAGCCACAGCAGTTT CASYGFIGNQPQQF
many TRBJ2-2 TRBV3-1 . TGTGCCAGCAGCCAAGATCTAATAGGGGCCGGGGAGCTGTTTTTT CASSQDLIGAGELFF
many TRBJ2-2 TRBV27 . TGTGCCAGCAGTTACCCGAACACCGGGGAGCTGTTTTTT CASSYPNTGELFF
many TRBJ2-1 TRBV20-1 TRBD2 TGCAGTGCCCCCAGGACTAGCGGGAGAGGGGGTGAGCAGTTCTTC CSAPRTSGRGGEQFF
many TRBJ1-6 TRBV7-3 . TGTGCCAGCAGCTTAAGTGGACGGGTCTCTTCCTCCTATAATTCACCCCTCCACTTT CASSLSGRVSSSYNSPLHF
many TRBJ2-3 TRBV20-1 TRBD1 TGCAGTGCTAAGGGGGCGGCGATAACCACAGATACGCAGTATTTT CSAKGAAITTDTQYF
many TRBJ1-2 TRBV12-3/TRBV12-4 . TGTGCCAGCAGTTTCGTGAATGGCTACACCTTC CASSFVNGYTF
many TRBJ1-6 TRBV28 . TGTGCCAGCAGTTTTTCCTCCTATAATTCACCCCTCCACTTT CASSFSSYNSPLHF
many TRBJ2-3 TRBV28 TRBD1 TGTGCCAGCAGTAGGGACAGCCGCACAGATACGCAGTATTTT CASSRDSRTDTQYF
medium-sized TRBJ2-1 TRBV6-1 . TGTGCCAGCAATCTCCGTGGACAACCGGTCTACAATGAGCAGTTCTTC CASNLRGQPVYNEQFF
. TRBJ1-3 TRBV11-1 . TGTGCCAGCAGCCGAATGTATGGGGGCTTCTCTGGAAACACCAGATATTTT CASSRMYGGFSGNTRYF
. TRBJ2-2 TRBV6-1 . TGTGCCAGCAGAAGGGGGGCGCTTTCCGTCGGGGAGCTGTTTTTT CASRRGALSVGELFF
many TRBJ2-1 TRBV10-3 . TGTGCCATCAGTGTAAGGGAGGATGAGCAGTTCTTC CAISVREDEQFF
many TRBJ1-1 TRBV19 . TGTGCCAGTACAGAGGGGGTGGGTGGCACTGAAGCTTTCTTT CASTEGVGGTEAFF
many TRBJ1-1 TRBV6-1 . TGTGCCAGCAGTGAACAGGTTGGGGCGAACACTGAAGCTTTCTTT CASSEQVGANTEAFF
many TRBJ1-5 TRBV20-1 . TGCAGTGCCACATTACTCAATCAGCCCCAGCATTTT CSATLLNQPQHF
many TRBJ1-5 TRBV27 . TGTGCCAGCAGTTCCGGACGGGTCAATCAGCCCCAGCATTTT CASSSGRVNQPQHF
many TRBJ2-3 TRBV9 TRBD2 TGTGCCAGCAGCCATAGCGGGAGGGCGGGGGGAGATACGCAGTATTTT CASSHSGRAGGDTQYF
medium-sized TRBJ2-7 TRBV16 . TGTGCCAGCAGCCAATTCGGGATCCACGAGCAGTACTTC CASSQFGIHEQYF
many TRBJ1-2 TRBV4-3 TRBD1 TGCGCCAGCAGCCAAGTCAGGAGGGGGCATGGCTACACCTTC CASSQVRRGHGYTF
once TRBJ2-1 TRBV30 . TGTGCCTGGAGTCCGGACAGTTACAATGAGCAGTTCTTC CAWSPDSYNEQFF
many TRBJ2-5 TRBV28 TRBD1 TGTGCCAGCCTCACAGGGGCAATCGGGGAAGAGACCCAGTACTTC CASLTGAIGEETQYF
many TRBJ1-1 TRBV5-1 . TGCGCCAGCAGCTTGGACGGCATGAACACTGAAGCTTTCTTT CASSLDGMNTEAFF